Below, 9 T cell receptor beta chains from the same sample are listed, as sequenced in a study of blood T cell repertoires in COVID-19. Generated by immunoSEQ multiplex PCR, the TCRdb table keeps only in-frame clones and is missing some. Of 150,000 to 200,000 clones listed, around 82% are singletons. Source material: peripheral blood. Source of these receptors: a woman in her thirties or forties with COVID-19, enrolled during active disease.

This clone has only a few counts. The rearrangement uses TRBV29-1 and TRBJ2-1; 9 nucleotides match TRBD1. This CDR3 spans 12 amino acids. From germline, CDR1 is SQVTM and CDR2 ANQGSEA. V was pared by 7 bases and J by 7 bases, with 5 bases of the junction left unmatched. Here the CDR3 reads CSGGQGENEQFF. Here the CDR3 DNA reads TGCAGCGGGGGACAGGGAGAAAATGAGCAGTTCTTC.

The chain recombines TRBV5-4 with TRBJ2-7, with 7 bases fitting TRBD2. CDR3 length: 14 residues. CDR1 is SGHNT and CDR2 is YYREEE in the germline V gene (reference sequence). Trimming cost V 3 bases and J 6 bases; bases outside gene matches: 9. The CDR3, as DNA: TGTGCCAGCAGCTCCCGGGCTAGCGGAAGCGAGCAGTACTTC. The encoded protein is CASSSRASGSEQYF.

The chain combines TRBV4-1 with TRBJ2-3; 10 bases map to TRBD2. The CDR3 has 16 amino acids. V shed 6 bases, J shed 4 bases, and the junction held 10 bases outside the gene matches. Germline CDR1 MGHRA, CDR2 YSYEKL. CDR3 sequence: CASRVSGRPPADTQYF. The CDR3 DNA is TGCGCCAGCAGGGTTAGCGGGAGGCCCCCCGCAGATACGCAGTATTTT.

This clone came up once. The gene calls are TRBV18 and TRBJ2-7, with 8 bases fitting TRBD2. V dropped 5 bases and J dropped 12; count of bases not matched to a gene: 18. Germline CDR1 KGHSH, CDR2 LQKENI. CDR3 length: 15 amino acids. DNA for the CDR3: TGTGCCAGCTCATCGCCGGCTAGCGGGCGAAAGGTGTTGTACTTC. Translated: CASSSPASGRKVLYF.

This clone was counted between two and nine times. J is TRBJ2-1 and V is TRBV6-4; 10 bases are a match to TRBD2. The CDR3 has 17 residues. Germline loops: CDR1 MRHNA, CDR2 SNTAGT. Trimming cost V 0 bases and J 0 bases; bases outside gene matches: 2. The DNA of the CDR3 is TGTGCCAGCAGTGACTCGGCTAGCGGGAGCTCCTACAATGAGCAGTTCTTC. Protein: CASSDSASGSSYNEQFF.

V is TRBV5-1 and J is TRBJ1-1, with D possibly being TRBD1 (5 bases). Trimming pared 3 bases from V and 1 base from J, leaving 16 bases between. The CDR3 is 16 residues long. Germline V lookup: CDR1 SGHRS, CDR2 YFSETQ. CDR3 DNA sequence: TGCGCCAGCAGCTCACCCCCGGGGGATCCGAACACTGAAGCTTTCTTT. Translating gives CASSSPPGDPNTEAFF.

The chain employs TRBV30 and TRBJ2-5; D possibly corresponds to TRBD2 (5 bases). The germline V and J ends were trimmed by 0 bases and 5 bases, with 16 bases remaining between them. The CDR3 runs 15 residues. CDR1 and CDR2 from the germline V gene are GTSNPN and SVGIG (reference sequence). CDR3 nucleotides: TGTGCCTGGAGTGTCCCTTCCGCGGGCGGGGAGACCCAGTACTTC. This encodes CAWSVPSAGGETQYF.

The chain recombines TRBV2 with TRBJ2-1; tentative D call: TRBD2 (7 bases). The CDR3 spans 14 residues. Per the germline V gene, CDR1 is SNHLY and CDR2 is FYNNEI. The germline V and J ends were trimmed by 6 bases and 6 bases, with 15 bases remaining between them. DNA of the CDR3: TGTGCCAGCAGAAAAGGGGGGGCCAGCAATGAGCAGTTCTTC. This codes for CASRKGGASNEQFF.

The chain recombines TRBV2 with TRBJ1-6; unclear D gene. The CDR3 totals 15 residues. V dropped 1 base and J dropped 5 bases, with 9 bases sitting between them. Germline V gives CDR1 SNHLY, CDR2 FYNNEI. CDR3 sequence (DNA): TGTGCCAGCAGTGAAGGCGGCAGAGATAATTCACCCCTCCACTTT. This sequence encodes CASSEGGRDNSPLHF. The full variable domain, completed using reference TRBV2 and TRBJ1-6, is EPEVTQTPSHQVTQMGQEVILRCVPISNHLYFYWYRQILGQKVEFLVSFYNNEISEKSEIFDDQFSVERPDGSNFTLKIRSTKLEDSAMYFCASSEGGRDNSPLHFGNGTRLTVT.